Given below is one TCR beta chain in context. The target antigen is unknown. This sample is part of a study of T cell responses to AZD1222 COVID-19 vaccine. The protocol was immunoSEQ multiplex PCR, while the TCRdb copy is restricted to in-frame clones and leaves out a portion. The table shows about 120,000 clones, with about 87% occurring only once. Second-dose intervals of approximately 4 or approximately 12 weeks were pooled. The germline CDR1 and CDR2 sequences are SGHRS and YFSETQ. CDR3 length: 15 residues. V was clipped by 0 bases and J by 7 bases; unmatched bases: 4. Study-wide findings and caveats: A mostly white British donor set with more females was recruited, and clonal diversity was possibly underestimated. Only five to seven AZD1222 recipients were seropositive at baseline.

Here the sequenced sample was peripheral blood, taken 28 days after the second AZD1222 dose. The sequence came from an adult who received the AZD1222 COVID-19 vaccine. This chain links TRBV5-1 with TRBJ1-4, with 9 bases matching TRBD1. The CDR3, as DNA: TGCGCCAGCAGCTTGGGGGGACAGGGAGGTGAAAAACTGTTTTTT. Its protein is CASSLGGQGGEKLFF.